Detailed here is one T cell receptor (beta chain). The antigen is undetermined. This CDR3 comprises 13 residues. Trimming removed 6 bases from V and 5 bases from J; junction bases left unmatched: 4. Germline V gene lookup returns CDR1 MNHEY and CDR2 SVGAGI. The multiple sclerosis controls were treatment-naive patients, and their relapsing-remitting disease was stable or active. TEMRA cells were enriched by FACS, and CD4+ and CD8+ T cells were negatively isolated. The entry originates in a study of CD8 T cells in Susac syndrome. Reverse transcription of roughly 0.45 to 1 ug RNA was performed with random hexamers. Amplification of the TCR beta CDR3 was carried out by immunoSEQ multiplex PCR, which spanned a total of 54 Vbeta and 13 Jbeta segments. One entry per CDR3 protein, called by TCRdb with MiXCR from the immunoSEQ multiplex PCR reads. The sample lists about 180,000 distinct CDR3 sequences, about 93% occurring once.

Study observations and caveats: The study conceded that relatively few individuals underwent its TCR sequencing and HLA analysis.

The V gene is TRBV6-5, the J gene TRBJ1-5, with 7 positions matching TRBD1. The source is a human donor with multiple sclerosis. What was sequenced was CD4+ T cells from PBMCs. Here the CDR3 reads CASSRGGYQPQHF. The DNA of the CDR3 is TGTGCCAGCAGCAGGGGGGGGTATCAGCCCCAGCATTTT.